This T cell receptor (beta chain) comes out of a study of T-cell memory formation after mild COVID-19. Each CDR3 protein gets one entry after TCRdb re-called the 5' RACE reads with MiXCR. The data show fewer than 250,000 distinct CDR3 sequences, over 9.5% seen once. This CDR3 spans 15 amino acids. Germline CDR1 reads SGHVS; CDR2 reads FNYEAQ. Trimming cost V 0 bases and J 5 bases, with 13 bases left between them. The TCR comes from a man aged 18 to 30 who had mild COVID-19 (a few samples of this study predate the infection). Cell type and time point are not known. The sequencing input was PBMCs or a T cell subset sorted from them (not recorded which). The chain employs TRBV7-6 and TRBJ2-5; TRBD2 is a possible D gene (6 bases). The CDR3 bases are TGTGCCAGCAGCTTAGCGGTATCGGGGGTGGAGACCCAGTACTTC. It codes for CASSLAVSGVETQYF.